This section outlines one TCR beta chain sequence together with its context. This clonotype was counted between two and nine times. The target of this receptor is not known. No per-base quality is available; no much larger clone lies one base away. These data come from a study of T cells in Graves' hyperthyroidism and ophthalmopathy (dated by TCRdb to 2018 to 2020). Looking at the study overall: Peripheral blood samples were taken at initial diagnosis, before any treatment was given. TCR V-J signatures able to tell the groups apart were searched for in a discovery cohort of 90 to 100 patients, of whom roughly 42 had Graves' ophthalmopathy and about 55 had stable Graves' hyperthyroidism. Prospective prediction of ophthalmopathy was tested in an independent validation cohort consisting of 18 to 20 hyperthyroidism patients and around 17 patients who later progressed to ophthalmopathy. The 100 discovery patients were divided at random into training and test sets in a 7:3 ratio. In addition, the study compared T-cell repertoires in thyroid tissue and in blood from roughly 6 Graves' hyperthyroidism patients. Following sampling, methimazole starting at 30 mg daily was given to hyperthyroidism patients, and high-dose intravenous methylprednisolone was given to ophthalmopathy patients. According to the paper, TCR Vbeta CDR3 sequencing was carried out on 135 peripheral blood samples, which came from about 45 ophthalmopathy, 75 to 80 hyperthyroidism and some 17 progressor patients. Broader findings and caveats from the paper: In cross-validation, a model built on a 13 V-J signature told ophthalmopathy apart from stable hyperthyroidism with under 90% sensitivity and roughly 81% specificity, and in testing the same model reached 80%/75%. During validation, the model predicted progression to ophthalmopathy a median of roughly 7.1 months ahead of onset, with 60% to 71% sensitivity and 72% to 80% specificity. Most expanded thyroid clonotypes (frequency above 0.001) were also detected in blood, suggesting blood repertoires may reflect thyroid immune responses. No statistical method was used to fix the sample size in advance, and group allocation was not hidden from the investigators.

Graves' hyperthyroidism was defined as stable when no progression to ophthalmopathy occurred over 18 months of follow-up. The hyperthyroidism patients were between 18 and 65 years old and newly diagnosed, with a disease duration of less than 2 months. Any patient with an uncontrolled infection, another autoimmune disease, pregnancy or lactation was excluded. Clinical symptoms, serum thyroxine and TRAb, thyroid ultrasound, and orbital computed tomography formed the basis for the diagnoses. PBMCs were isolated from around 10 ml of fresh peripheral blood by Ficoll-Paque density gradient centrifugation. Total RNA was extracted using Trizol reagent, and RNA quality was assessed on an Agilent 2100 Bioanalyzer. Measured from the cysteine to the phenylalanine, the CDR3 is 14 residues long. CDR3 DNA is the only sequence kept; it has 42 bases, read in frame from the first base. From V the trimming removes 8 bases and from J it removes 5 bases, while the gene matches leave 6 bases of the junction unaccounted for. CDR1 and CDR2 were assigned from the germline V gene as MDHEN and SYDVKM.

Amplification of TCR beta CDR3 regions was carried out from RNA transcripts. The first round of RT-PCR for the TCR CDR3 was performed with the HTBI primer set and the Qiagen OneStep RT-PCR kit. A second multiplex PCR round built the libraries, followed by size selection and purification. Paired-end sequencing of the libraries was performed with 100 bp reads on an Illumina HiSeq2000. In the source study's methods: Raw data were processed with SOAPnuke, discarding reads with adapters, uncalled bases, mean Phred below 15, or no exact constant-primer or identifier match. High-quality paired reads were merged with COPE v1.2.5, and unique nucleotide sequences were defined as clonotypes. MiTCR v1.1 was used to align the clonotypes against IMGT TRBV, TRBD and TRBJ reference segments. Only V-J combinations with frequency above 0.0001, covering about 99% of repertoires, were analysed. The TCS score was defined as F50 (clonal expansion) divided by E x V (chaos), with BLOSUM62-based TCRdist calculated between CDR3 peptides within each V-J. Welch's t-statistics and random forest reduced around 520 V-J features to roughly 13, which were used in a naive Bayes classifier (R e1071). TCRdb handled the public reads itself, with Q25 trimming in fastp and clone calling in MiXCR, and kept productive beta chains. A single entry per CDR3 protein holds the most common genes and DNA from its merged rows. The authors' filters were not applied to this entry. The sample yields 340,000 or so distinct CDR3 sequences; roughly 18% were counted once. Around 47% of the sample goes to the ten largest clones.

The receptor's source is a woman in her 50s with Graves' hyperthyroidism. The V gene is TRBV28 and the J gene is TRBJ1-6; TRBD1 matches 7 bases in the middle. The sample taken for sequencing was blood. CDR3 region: CASFRDRDNSPLHF. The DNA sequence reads TGTGCCAGCTTCCGGGACAGAGATAATTCACCCCTCCACTTT. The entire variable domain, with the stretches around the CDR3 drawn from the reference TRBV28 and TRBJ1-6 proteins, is DVKVTQSSRYLVKRTGEKVFLECVQDMDHENMFWYRQDPGLGLRLIYFSYDVKMKEKGDIPEGYSVSREKKERFSLILESASTNQTSMYLCASFRDRDNSPLHFGNGTRLTVT.